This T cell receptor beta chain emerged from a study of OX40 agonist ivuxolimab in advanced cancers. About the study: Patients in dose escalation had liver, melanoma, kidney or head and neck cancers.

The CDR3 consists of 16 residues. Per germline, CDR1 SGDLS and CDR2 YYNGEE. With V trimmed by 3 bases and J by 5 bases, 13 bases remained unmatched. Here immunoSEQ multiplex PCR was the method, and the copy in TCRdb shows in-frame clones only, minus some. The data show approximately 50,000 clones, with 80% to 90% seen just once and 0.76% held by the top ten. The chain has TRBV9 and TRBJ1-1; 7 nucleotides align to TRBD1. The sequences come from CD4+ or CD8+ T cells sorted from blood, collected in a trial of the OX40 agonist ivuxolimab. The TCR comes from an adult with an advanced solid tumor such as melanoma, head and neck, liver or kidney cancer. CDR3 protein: CASSAHGEGARTEAFF. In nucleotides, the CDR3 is TGTGCCAGCAGCGCCCACGGGGAGGGGGCGCGGACTGAAGCTTTCTTT.